One sample yielded the 23 T cell receptor beta chains listed below, sequenced in a study of OX40 agonist ivuxolimab in advanced cancers. The table came from immunoSEQ multiplex PCR; TCRdb's copy has only in-frame clones and leaves some out. In the table there are tens of thousands of clones, roughly 84% of which are singletons. Sequenced here: CD4+ or CD8+ T cells sorted from blood, sampled in a trial of the OX40 agonist ivuxolimab. All receptors come from an adult with an advanced solid tumor such as melanoma, head and neck, liver or kidney cancer.

This sequence joins TRBV9 and TRBJ1-2; D unresolved. With 3 bases removed from V and 8 bases from J, the gap between germline ends came to 11 bases. The CDR3 consists of 12 residues. Germline V gene lookup returns CDR1 SGDLS and CDR2 YYNGEE. CDR3 sequence reads: CASSETRDGYTF. In DNA form, the CDR3 reads TGTGCCAGCAGCGAGACCCGAGACGGCTACACCTTC.

Written as DNA, the CDR3 is TGCGCCAGCAGCCTTACCCAGGGCACAGATACGCAGTATTTT. Amino acid sequence: CASSLTQGTDTQYF. The chain joins TRBV4-1 to TRBJ2-3; D not resolved. CDR1 MGHRA and CDR2 YSYEKL come from the germline V gene. V gave up 4 bases and J gave up 1 base, with 9 bases separating them. This CDR3 is 14 amino acids long.

The chain combines TRBV2 with TRBJ1-5, with TRBD1 as a possible D gene (5 bases). Between the trimmed V and J ends, which lost 5 bases and 8 bases, there was a span of 13 bases. The germline V gene has CDR1 SNHLY and CDR2 FYNNEI. The CDR3 extends over 13 amino acids. The CDR3: CASSYGTSEPQHF. The CDR3 DNA sequence: TGTGCCAGCAGTTACGGGACTTCCGAGCCCCAGCATTTT.

The genes are TRBV9 and TRBJ2-7, with a weak D call TRBD2 (5 bases). Germline lookup yields CDR1 SGDLS and CDR2 YYNGEE. Trimming removed 0 bases from V and 3 bases from J, with 16 bases in between. The CDR3 contains 16 residues. CDR3 nucleotide sequence: TGTGCCAGCAGCGTAGTAGCGTCGGTAAAGGTCTACGAGCAGTACTTC. Translation gives CASSVVASVKVYEQYF.

CDR3 sequence (DNA): TGTGCCAGCAGCTTAGTCCTGGGGAGCTCTGGGGCCAACGTCCTGACTTTC. Its translation: CASSLVLGSSGANVLTF. The chain recombines TRBV7-2 with TRBJ2-6, with D tentatively TRBD2 (5 bases). The germline gives CDR1 SGHTA, CDR2 FQGNSA. The CDR3 spans 17 residues. The ends were cut back, 1 base at V and 0 bases at J, with 10 bases in the middle.

In this sample, this clone turned up a few times. The chain couples TRBV30 to TRBJ1-4; D ambiguous. Germline CDR1 GTSNPN, CDR2 SVGIG (reference sequence). This CDR3 is 14 amino acids long. V was cut by 0 bases and J by 4 bases, with 9 bases left in between. The CDR3 DNA follows: TGTGCCTGGAGTGTACCTCCCCGTAATGAAAAACTGTTTTTT. This codes for CAWSVPPRNEKLFF.

The CDR3 coding sequence is TGTGCCAGTGACGTACGGACAGAAATCAATCAGCCCCAGCATTTT. It translates to CASDVRTEINQPQHF. This chain joins TRBV7-6 and TRBJ1-5, with TRBD1 as a possible D gene (6 bases). The germline V and J ends were trimmed by 9 bases and 3 bases, with 18 bases remaining between them. This CDR3 is built from 15 residues. Germline V CDR1 and CDR2: SGHVS, FNYEAQ.

The chain recombines TRBV27 with TRBJ1-2; maybe TRBD1 (5 bases). V was shortened by 3 bases and J by 8 bases, with 13 bases between the two germline ends. The length of the CDR3 is 13 residues. Germline V gives CDR1 MNHEY, CDR2 SMNVEV (reference sequence). The CDR3 nucleotides are TGTGCCAGCAGTTTTAGGCAGGGTATCGGCTACACCTTC. Translation gives CASSFRQGIGYTF.

The chain is built from TRBV5-7 and TRBJ2-2, with D possibly TRBD1 on 6 matching bases. TRBV5-7 is marked as an open reading frame, function uncertain. The CDR3 spans 15 residues. V was shortened by 3 bases and J by 6 bases, with 15 bases between the two germline ends. The CDR3 spells CASSSNLQGSGELFF. The CDR3, as DNA: TGTGCCAGCAGCTCCAATCTTCAGGGGTCCGGGGAGCTGTTTTTT.

V and J are TRBV7-9 and TRBJ1-5; D is unresolved. This CDR3 has 12 amino acids. CDR1 SEHNR and CDR2 FQNEAQ come from the germline V gene (reference sequence). Between the trimmed V and J ends, which lost 1 base and 10 bases, there was a span of 8 bases. CDR3 coding DNA: TGTGCCAGCAGCTTAGATGGAGGTCCCCAGCATTTT. Translating it yields CASSLDGGPQHF.

This chain joins TRBV5-4 and TRBJ1-2; D uncertain. Germline V gene data show CDR1 as SGHNT and CDR2 as YYREEE (reference sequence). The V gene lost 0 bases and the J gene lost 7 bases, with 13 bases spanning the gap. This CDR3 contains 14 residues. The CDR3 bases are TGTGCCAGCAGCTTGGAGATTGTGGGAGGTGGCTACACCTTC. It translates to CASSLEIVGGGYTF.

This clone was counted a few times. The genes are TRBV6-1 and TRBJ1-2; D ambiguous. This CDR3 contains 14 residues. Trimming left V 4 bases short and J 2 bases short, with 11 bases between. Looked up from germline, CDR1 is MNHNS and CDR2 is SASEGT. The CDR3 DNA reads as TGTGCCAGCAGTGTTTTGACTGAAAACTATGGCTACACCTTC. Translating it yields CASSVLTENYGYTF.

CDR3 bases: TGTGCCAGCAGCCTGGGACTAGCGGCCCCAAATGAGCAGTTCTTC. It codes for CASSLGLAAPNEQFF. This sequence joins TRBV7-3 and TRBJ2-1; 11 bases line up with TRBD2. The ends lost 5 bases at V and 7 bases at J; junction bases unmatched: 7. Looked up from germline, CDR1 is SGHTA and CDR2 is FQGTGA. The CDR3 loop spans 15 amino acids.

This sequence joins TRBV12-2 and TRBJ1-2; TRBD1, the table's D call, was not compared with the DNA. TRBV12-2 is described as a pseudogene. The CDR3 is made up of 18 amino acids. The CDR3 nucleotides read TGTGCAAGTCGCTCACTTACGTACAACGGGACACCTTACTATGGCTACACCTTC. It codes for CASRSLTYNGTPYYGYTF.

The chain is built from TRBV5-5 and TRBJ1-6, with TRBD1 matching over 7 bases. The CDR3 contains 16 residues. V lost 2 bases and J lost 3; bases outside the gene matches: 5. Germline V gene sequence: CDR1 SGHKS, CDR2 YYEKEE (reference sequence). CDR3 region: CASSFIDRVYNSPLHF. In DNA form, the CDR3 reads TGTGCCAGCAGCTTCATTGACAGGGTCTATAATTCACCCCTCCACTTT.

The chain carries TRBV5-1 and TRBJ2-7; no definite D call. This CDR3 spans 17 amino acids. Trimming left V 2 bases short and J 2 bases short, with 20 bases between. Germline V gene data show CDR1 as SGHRS and CDR2 as YFSETQ. CDR3 nucleotide sequence: TGCGCCAGCAGCTTACAACCCGGGCAAACATTCCCCTACGAGCAGTACTTC. Translation: CASSLQPGQTFPYEQYF.

This chain joins TRBV6-6 and TRBJ2-7, with 7 bases lining up with TRBD1. Losses at the gene ends were 8 bases for V and 6 bases for J; bases not matched to a gene: 7. The germline CDR1 and CDR2 sequences are MNHNY and SVGAGI (reference sequence). This CDR3 comprises 12 residues. For the CDR3, the DNA is TGTGCCAGCGCCCAGGGGGTTGGCGAGCAGTACTTC. It encodes CASAQGVGEQYF.

The chain recombines TRBV7-2 with TRBJ2-7; TRBD2 might be the D (7 bases). CDR3 length: 17 amino acids. The germline CDR1 and CDR2 sequences are SGHTA and FQGNSA. With 0 bases removed from V and 4 bases from J, the gap between germline ends came to 19 bases. The CDR3 loop reads CASSLAQAGASKYEQYF. DNA of the CDR3: TGTGCCAGCAGCTTAGCGCAGGCGGGGGCCAGCAAATACGAGCAGTACTTC.

J is TRBJ2-2 and V is TRBV27, with 9 bases identical to TRBD1. From germline, CDR1 is MNHEY and CDR2 SMNVEV (reference sequence). The CDR3 is made up of 15 amino acids. V lost 2 bases, J lost 5 bases, and 3 bases stayed unmatched. CDR3 amino acids: CASSLKGQGTGELFF. As DNA, the CDR3 is TGTGCCAGCAGTTTAAAGGGACAGGGAACCGGGGAGCTGTTTTTT.

V is TRBV30 and J is TRBJ2-7, with 10 bases identical to TRBD2. V was pared by 0 bases and J by 2 bases, with 10 bases of the junction left unmatched. Per the germline V gene, CDR1 is GTSNPN and CDR2 is SVGIG (reference sequence). This CDR3 comprises 17 residues. The CDR3 loop reads CAWSVPSGSSFPYEQYF. The CDR3 nucleotides read TGTGCCTGGAGTGTACCTAGCGGGAGTTCCTTCCCCTACGAGCAGTACTTC.

This clone was found once. The chain uses TRBV6-4 and TRBJ1-2; perhaps TRBD1 as D (5 bases). The CDR3 is made up of 13 amino acids. The V and J ends lost 6 bases and 7 bases respectively, with 15 bases between them. The V gene's germline CDR1 is MRHNA and CDR2 SNTAGT. Here the CDR3 DNA reads TGTGCCAGCAGCCCCCCCGACAGTGGTGGCTACACCTTC. This gives the protein CASSPPDSGGYTF.

The J gene is TRBJ2-1, the V gene TRBV25-1; TRBD2 aligns across 9 bases. V lost 6 bases and J lost 7; bases outside the gene matches: 10. From germline, CDR1 is MGHDK and CDR2 SYGVNS. The CDR3 spans 15 residues. This CDR3 is CASRSAGGGRNEQFF. The CDR3 nucleotides are TGTGCCAGCAGGTCCGCGGGGGGGGGCAGGAATGAGCAGTTCTTC.

The chain recombines TRBV5-8 with TRBJ2-7, with 10 bases aligning to TRBD1. J lost 4 bases, V lost 4 bases, and 5 bases had no gene match. CDR3 length equals 14 residues. Per germline, CDR1 SGHTS and CDR2 YDEGEE. CDR3 amino acids: CASSDRDRGYEQYF. As DNA, the CDR3 is TGTGCCAGCAGCGACCGGGACAGGGGTTACGAGCAGTACTTC.